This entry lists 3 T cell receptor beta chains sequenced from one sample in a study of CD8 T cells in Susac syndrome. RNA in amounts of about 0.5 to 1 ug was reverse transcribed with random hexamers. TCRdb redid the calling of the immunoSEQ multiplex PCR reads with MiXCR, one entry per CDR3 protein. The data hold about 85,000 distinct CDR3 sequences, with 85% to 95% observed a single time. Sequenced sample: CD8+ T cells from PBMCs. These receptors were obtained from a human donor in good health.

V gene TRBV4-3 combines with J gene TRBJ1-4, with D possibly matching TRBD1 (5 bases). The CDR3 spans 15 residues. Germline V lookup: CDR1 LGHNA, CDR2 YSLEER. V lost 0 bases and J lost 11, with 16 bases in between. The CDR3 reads CASSQEGAGIGKLFF. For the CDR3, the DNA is TGCGCCAGCAGCCAAGAAGGGGCGGGGATTGGCAAACTGTTTTTT.

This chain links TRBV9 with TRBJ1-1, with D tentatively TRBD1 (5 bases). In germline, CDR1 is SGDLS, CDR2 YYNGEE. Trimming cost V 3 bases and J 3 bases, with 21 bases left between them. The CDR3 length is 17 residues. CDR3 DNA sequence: TGTGCCAGCAGCGCTGGGGGTTTGGGGGAGGTGGACACTGAAGCTTTCTTT. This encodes CASSAGGLGEVDTEAFF.

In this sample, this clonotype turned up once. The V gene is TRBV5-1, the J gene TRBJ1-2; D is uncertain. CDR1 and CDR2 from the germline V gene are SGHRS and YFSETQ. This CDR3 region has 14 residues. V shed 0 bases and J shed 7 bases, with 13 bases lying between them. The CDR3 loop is CASSLAGGLSGYTF. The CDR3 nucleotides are TGCGCCAGCAGCTTGGCCGGCGGACTTTCTGGCTACACCTTC.